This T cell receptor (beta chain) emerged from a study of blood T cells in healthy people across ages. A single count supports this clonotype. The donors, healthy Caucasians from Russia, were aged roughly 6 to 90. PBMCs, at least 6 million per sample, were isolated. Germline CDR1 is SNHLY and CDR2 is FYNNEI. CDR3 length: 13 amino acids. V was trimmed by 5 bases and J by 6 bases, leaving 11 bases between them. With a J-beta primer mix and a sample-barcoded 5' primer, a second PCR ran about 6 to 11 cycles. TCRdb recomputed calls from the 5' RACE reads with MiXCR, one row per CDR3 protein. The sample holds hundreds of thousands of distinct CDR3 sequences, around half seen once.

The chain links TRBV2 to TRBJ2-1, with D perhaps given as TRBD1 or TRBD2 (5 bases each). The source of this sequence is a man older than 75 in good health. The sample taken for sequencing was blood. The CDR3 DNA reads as TGTGCCAGCAGTCCTGATGGGGGCAATGAGCAGTTCTTC. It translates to CASSPDGGNEQFF.